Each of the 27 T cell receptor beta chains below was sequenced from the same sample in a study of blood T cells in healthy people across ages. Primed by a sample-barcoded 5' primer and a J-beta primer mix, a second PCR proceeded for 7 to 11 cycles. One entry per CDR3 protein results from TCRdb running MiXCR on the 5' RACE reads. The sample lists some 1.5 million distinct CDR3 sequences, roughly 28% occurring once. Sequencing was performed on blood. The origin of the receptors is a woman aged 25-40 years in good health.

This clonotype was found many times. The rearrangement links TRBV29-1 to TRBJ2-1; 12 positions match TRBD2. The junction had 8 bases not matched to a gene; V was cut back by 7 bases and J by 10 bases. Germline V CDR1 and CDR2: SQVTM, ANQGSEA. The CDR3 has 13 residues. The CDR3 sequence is CSETSGRNGEQFF. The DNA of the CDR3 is TGCAGCGAAACTAGCGGGAGGAATGGGGAGCAGTTCTTC.

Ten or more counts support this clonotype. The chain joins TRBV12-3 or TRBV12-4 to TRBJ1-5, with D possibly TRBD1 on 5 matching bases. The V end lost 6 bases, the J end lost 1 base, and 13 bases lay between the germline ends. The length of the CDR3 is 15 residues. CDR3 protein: CASSRSGGSNQPQHF. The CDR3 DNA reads TGTGCCAGCAGCCGATCCGGGGGGAGCAATCAGCCCCAGCATTTT.

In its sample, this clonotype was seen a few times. The CDR3 sequence is CASSHRQADEQYF. The CDR3 DNA sequence: TGCGCCAGCAGCCACCGGCAAGCCGACGAGCAGTACTTC. The V and J genes are TRBV4-3 and TRBJ2-7; D remains ambiguous. The length of the CDR3 is 13 residues. Germline values: CDR1 LGHNA, CDR2 YSLEER. Trimming left V 3 bases short and J 5 bases short, with 11 bases between.

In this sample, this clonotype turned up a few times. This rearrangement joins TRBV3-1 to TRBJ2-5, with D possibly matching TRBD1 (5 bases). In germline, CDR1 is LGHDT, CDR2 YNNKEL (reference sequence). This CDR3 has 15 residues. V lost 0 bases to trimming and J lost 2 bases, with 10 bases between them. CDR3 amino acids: CASSQDAGPQETQYF. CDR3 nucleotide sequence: TGTGCCAGCAGCCAAGATGCAGGGCCTCAAGAGACCCAGTACTTC.

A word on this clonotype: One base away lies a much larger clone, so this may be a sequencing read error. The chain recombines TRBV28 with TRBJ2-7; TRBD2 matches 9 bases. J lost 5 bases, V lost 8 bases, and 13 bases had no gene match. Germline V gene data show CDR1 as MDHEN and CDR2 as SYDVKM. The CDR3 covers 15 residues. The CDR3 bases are TGTGCCAGCGGTTCCGAAAGCGGGGGGAAAAACGAGCAGTACTTC. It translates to CASGSESGGKNEQYF.

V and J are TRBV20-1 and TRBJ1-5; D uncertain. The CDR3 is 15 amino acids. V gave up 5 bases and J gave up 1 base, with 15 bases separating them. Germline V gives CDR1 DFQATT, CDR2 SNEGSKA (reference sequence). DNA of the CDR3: TGCAGTGCTCGCGATCCAGTGGGGAGCAATCAGCCCCAGCATTTT. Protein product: CSARDPVGSNQPQHF.

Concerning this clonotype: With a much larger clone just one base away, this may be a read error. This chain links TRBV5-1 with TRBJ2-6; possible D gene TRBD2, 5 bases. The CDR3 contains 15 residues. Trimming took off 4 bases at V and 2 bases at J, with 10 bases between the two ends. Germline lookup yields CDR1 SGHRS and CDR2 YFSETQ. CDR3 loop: CASSGDGAGANVLTF. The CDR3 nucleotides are TGCGCCAGCAGCGGCGACGGGGCTGGGGCCAACGTCCTGACTTTC.

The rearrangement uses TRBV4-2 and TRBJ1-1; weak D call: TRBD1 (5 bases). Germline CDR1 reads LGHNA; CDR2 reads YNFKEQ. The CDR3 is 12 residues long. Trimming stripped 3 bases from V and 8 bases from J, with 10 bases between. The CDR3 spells CASSHREGEAFF. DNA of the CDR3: TGTGCCAGCAGCCACCGGGAGGGGGAAGCTTTCTTT.

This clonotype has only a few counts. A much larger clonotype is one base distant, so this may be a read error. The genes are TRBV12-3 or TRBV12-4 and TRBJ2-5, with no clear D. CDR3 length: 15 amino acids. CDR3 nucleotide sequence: TGTGCCAGCAGTCCGACCACCGGGCCAGGCAAGACCCGGTACTTC. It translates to CASSPTTGPGKTRYF.

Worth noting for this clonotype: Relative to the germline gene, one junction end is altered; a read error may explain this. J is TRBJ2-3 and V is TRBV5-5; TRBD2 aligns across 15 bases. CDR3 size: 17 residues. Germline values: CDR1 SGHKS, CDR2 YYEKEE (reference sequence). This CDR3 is CVSSLWTSGRELDTQYF. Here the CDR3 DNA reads TGTGTCAGCAGCTTGTGGACTAGCGGGAGGGAATTGGATACGCAGTATTTT.

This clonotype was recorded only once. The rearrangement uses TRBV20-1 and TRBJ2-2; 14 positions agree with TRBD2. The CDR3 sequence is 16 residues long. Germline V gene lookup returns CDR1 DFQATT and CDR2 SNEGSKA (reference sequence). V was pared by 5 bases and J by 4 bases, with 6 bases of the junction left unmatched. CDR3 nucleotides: TGCAGTGCTGTGACTAGCGGGAGGGCCGTCACCGGGGAGCTGTTTTTT. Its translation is CSAVTSGRAVTGELFF.

In DNA, the CDR3 is TGTGCCAGCAGTGCCCCACTAGCGGGAAACAATGAGCAGTTCTTC. This encodes CASSAPLAGNNEQFF. The V gene is TRBV2, the J gene TRBJ2-1; TRBD2 aligns across 10 bases. Trimming removed 4 bases from V and 5 bases from J; junction bases left unmatched: 5. Germline values: CDR1 SNHLY, CDR2 FYNNEI. The CDR3 has 15 residues.

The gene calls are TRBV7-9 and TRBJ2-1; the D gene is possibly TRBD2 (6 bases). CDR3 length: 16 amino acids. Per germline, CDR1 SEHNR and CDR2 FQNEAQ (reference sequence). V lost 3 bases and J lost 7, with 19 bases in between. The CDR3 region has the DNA TGTGCCAGCAGCTTGTACCGGGACTGGGGGAAAAATGAGCAGTTCTTC. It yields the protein CASSLYRDWGKNEQFF.

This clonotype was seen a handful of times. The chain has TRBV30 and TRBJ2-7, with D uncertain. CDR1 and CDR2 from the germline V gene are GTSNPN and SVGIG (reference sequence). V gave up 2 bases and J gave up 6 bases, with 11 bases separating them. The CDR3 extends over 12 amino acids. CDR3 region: CAWSFTELEQYF. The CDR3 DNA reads TGTGCCTGGAGTTTTACAGAACTCGAGCAGTACTTC.

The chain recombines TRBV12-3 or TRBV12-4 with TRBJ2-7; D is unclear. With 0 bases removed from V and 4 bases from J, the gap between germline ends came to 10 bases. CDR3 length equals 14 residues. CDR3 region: CASSLAASRYEQYF. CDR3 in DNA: TGTGCCAGCAGTTTAGCGGCTAGTAGGTACGAGCAGTACTTC.

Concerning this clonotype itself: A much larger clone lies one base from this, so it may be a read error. CDR3: CASNFGAGANYGYTF. CDR3 DNA sequence: TGTGCCAGCAACTTCGGGGCAGGGGCTAACTATGGCTACACCTTC. The rearrangement links TRBV7-3 to TRBJ1-2, with TRBD1 as a possible D gene (6 bases). V was cut by 7 bases and J by 0 bases, with 15 bases left in between. The CDR3 extends over 15 amino acids. Germline loops: CDR1 SGHTA, CDR2 FQGTGA.

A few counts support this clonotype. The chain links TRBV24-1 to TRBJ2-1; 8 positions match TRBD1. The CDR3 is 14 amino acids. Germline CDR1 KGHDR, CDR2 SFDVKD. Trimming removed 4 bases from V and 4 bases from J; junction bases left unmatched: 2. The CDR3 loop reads CATSEGQGYNEQFF. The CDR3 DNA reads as TGTGCCACCAGTGAAGGACAGGGATACAATGAGCAGTTCTTC.

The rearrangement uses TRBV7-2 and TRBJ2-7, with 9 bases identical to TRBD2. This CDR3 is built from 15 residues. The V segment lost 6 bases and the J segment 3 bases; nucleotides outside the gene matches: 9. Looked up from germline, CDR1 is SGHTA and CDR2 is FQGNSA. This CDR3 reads CASSSGGRANYEQYF. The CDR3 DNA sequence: TGTGCCAGCAGTTCCGGCGGGAGGGCCAACTACGAGCAGTACTTC.

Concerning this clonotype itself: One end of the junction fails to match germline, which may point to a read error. The CDR3 sequence is CACSFGHEQYF. For the CDR3, the DNA is TGTGCCTGCAGTTTCGGGCACGAGCAGTACTTC. The chain employs TRBV28 and TRBJ2-7, with unresolved D. This CDR3 comprises 11 residues. Germline assignment: CDR1 MDHEN and CDR2 SYDVKM.

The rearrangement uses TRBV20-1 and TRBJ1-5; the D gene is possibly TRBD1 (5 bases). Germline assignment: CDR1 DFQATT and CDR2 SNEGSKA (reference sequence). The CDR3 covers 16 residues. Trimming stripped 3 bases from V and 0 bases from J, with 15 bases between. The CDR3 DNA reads TGCAGTGCTAGGAGTCAAGGGGAATATAGCAATCAGCCCCAGCATTTT. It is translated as CSARSQGEYSNQPQHF.

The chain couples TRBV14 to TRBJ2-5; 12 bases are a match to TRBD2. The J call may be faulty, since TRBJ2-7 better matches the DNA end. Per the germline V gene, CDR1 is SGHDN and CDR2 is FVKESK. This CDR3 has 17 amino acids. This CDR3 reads CASSQDPGGLAGHEQYF. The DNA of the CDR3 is TGTGCCAGCAGCCAAGATCCTGGAGGACTAGCGGGACACGAGCAGTACTTC.

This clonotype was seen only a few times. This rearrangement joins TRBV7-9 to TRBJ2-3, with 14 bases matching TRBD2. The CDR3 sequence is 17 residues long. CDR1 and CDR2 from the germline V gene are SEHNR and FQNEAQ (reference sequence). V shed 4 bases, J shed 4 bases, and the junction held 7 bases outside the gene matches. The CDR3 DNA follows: TGTGCCAGCAGCTCGACTAGCGGGGGGGGCCCTGCAGATACGCAGTATTTT. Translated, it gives CASSSTSGGGPADTQYF.

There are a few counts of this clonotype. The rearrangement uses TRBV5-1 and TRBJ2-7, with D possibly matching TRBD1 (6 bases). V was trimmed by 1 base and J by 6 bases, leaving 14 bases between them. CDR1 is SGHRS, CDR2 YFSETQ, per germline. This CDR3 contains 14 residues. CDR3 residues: CASSLWGRDSEQYF. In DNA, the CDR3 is TGCGCCAGCAGCTTGTGGGGGCGCGACTCCGAGCAGTACTTC.

In DNA form, the CDR3 reads TGTGCCAGCAGCCGCCCTCCGGGGTCTGAAGCTTTCTTT. Amino acids: CASSRPPGSEAFF. The chain employs TRBV5-5 and TRBJ1-1; D ambiguous. CDR1 is SGHKS and CDR2 is YYEKEE in the germline V gene (reference sequence). V lost 4 bases and J 6 bases, leaving 13 bases between the germline ends. This CDR3 contains 13 residues.

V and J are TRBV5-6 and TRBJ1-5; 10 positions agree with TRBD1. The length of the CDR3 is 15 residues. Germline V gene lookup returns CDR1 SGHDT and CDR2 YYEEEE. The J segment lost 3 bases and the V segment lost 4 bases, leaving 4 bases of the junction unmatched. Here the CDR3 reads CASSPDRGVNQPQHF. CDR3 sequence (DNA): TGTGCCAGCAGCCCGGACAGGGGGGTCAATCAGCCCCAGCATTTT.

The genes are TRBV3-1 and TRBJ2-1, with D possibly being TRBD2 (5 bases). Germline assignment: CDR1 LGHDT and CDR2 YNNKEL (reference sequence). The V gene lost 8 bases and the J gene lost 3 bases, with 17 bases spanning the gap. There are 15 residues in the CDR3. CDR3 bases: TGTGCCAGCTCCCAGGACTTGGCGAGCTACAATGAGCAGTTCTTC. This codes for CASSQDLASYNEQFF.

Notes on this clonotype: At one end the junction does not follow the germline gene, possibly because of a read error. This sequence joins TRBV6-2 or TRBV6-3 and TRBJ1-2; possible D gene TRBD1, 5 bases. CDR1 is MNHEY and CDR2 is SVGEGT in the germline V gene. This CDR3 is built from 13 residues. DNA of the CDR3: TGTGCCTGCAGTTACACACCAGGGTATGGCTACACCTTC. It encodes CACSYTPGYGYTF.